What follows are 27 T cell receptor beta chains derived from one specimen sequenced in a study of T-cell memory formation after mild COVID-19 (dated by TCRdb to the early 2020s). The library was prepared using 5' RACE. Sequenced on an Illumina NovaSeq 6000. TCRdb redid the processing of the public reads, applying fastp at Q25 and MiXCR, and retained in-frame beta chains. All rows with the same CDR3 protein become a single entry with the most common DNA and genes. Across this sample there are about 110,000 distinct CDR3 sequences, with 15% to 20% seen only once. 5% to 6.5% of the sample rests with the top ten. The material sequenced was PBMCs or a T cell subset sorted from them (not recorded which). Receptors originate from a young man who had mild COVID-19 (a few samples of this study predate the infection). The sample titles of this study are shuffled in the database, so cell type and time point are left out; the donor was told from shared clones.

The chain has TRBV5-1 and TRBJ2-1, with D possibly matching TRBD2 (8 bases). Germline assignment: CDR1 SGHRS and CDR2 YFSETQ. This CDR3 region has 15 residues. Deletions cut 4 bases from V and 8 bases from J, with 19 bases between. In DNA form, the CDR3 reads TGCGCCAGCAGCATACAGGGGCCGCGGGGGGATGAGCAGTTCTTC. Its protein is CASSIQGPRGDEQFF.

This clonotype turned up a few times. The chain uses TRBV4-3 and TRBJ2-7, with D maybe TRBD2 (5 bases). The CDR3 totals 15 residues. V lost 3 bases to trimming and J lost 0 bases, with 12 bases between them. Looked up from germline, CDR1 is LGHNA and CDR2 is YSLEER. CDR3 in amino acids: CASSQIWLASYEQYF. The CDR3 DNA follows: TGCGCCAGCAGCCAGATTTGGCTAGCCTCCTACGAGCAGTACTTC.

The rearrangement uses TRBV6-5 and TRBJ1-1; TRBD1 matches at 7 bases. With 6 bases clipped from V and 0 bases from J, the junction kept 7 bases outside the gene matches. The germline V gene encodes CDR1 MNHEY and CDR2 SVGAGI. The CDR3 is 15 residues long. The CDR3 here is CASRTGPWMNTEAFF. The CDR3 nucleotides are TGTGCCAGCAGGACAGGGCCCTGGATGAACACTGAAGCTTTCTTT.

This clonotype was seen only a few times. J is TRBJ2-4 and V is TRBV23-1; D is possibly TRBD2 (5 bases). TRBV23-1 is annotated as an ORF whose role is uncertain. V was pared by 4 bases and J by 0 bases, with 13 bases between. CDR3 length equals 16 residues. CDR3 in amino acids: CASSRLDSIAKNIQYF. The CDR3 DNA reads as TGCGCCAGCAGTCGACTGGACTCCATAGCCAAAAACATTCAGTACTTC.

This chain joins TRBV5-1 and TRBJ2-3, with D unresolved. CDR1 is SGHRS, CDR2 YFSETQ, per germline. The CDR3 contains 12 residues. V lost 0 bases and J 5 bases, leaving 4 bases between the germline ends. In nucleotides, the CDR3 is TGCGCCAGCAGCTTGGGGCTAGATACGCAGTATTTT. This gives the protein CASSLGLDTQYF.

The chain uses TRBV5-1 and TRBJ1-1, with D unclear. V lost 4 bases, J lost 4 bases, and 20 bases lay in between. The CDR3 runs to 16 residues. Germline V gene data show CDR1 as SGHRS and CDR2 as YFSETQ. This CDR3 is CASSSVFGSSGTEAFF. CDR3 nucleotides: TGCGCCAGCAGCAGCGTATTTGGATCATCGGGCACTGAAGCTTTCTTT.

The chain joins TRBV19 to TRBJ1-6; no firm D call. Deletions cut 10 bases from V and 4 bases from J, with 14 bases between. The V gene's germline CDR1 is LNHDA and CDR2 SQIVND (reference sequence). The CDR3 contains 14 residues. Here the CDR3 DNA reads TGTGCCACCGCGTGGCGCCCATATAATTCACCCCTCCACTTT. Protein sequence: CATAWRPYNSPLHF. The full variable domain, completed using reference TRBV19 and TRBJ1-6, is DGGITQSPKYLFRKEGQNVTLSCEQNLNHDAMYWYRQDPGQGLRLIYYSQIVNDFQKGDIAEGYSVSREKKESFPLTVTSAQKNPTAFYLCATAWRPYNSPLHFGNGTRLTVT.

This clonotype occurred a few times. J is TRBJ2-1 and V is TRBV7-9; possible D gene TRBD2, 6 bases. Germline CDR1 is SEHNR and CDR2 is FQNEAQ (reference sequence). The V end lost 7 bases, the J end lost 6 bases, and 16 bases lay between the germline ends. The CDR3 has 14 amino acids. CDR3 sequence: CASNTAAAGNEQFF. The CDR3 region has the DNA TGTGCCAGCAACACCGCGGCAGCGGGCAATGAGCAGTTCTTC.

Turning to this clonotype: A read error may produce the germline difference seen at one junction end. The chain links TRBV4-1 to TRBJ1-2; no firm D call. The CDR3 extends over 19 amino acids. CDR1 and CDR2 from the germline V gene are MGHRA and YSYEKL. CDR3 loop: CASCQVFPLFGNIGAGYTF. In nucleotides, the CDR3 is TGCGCCAGCTGCCAAGTCTTCCCTTTGTTCGGGAATATCGGTGCGGGCTACACCTTC.

A few counts support this clonotype. The chain has TRBV5-1 and TRBJ2-3; D is uncertain. Trimming pared 3 bases from V and 6 bases from J, leaving 11 bases between. The germline V gene has CDR1 SGHRS and CDR2 YFSETQ. This CDR3 comprises 13 residues. CDR3 in amino acids: CASSSVGSDTQYF. CDR3 sequence (DNA): TGCGCCAGCAGCTCGGTCGGCTCCGATACGCAGTATTTT.

This clonotype was picked up a small number of times. The chain joins TRBV4-3 to TRBJ1-5; D uncertain. The V end was cut by 2 bases, the J end by 0 bases, with 8 bases between. This CDR3 is 15 amino acids long. Germline CDR1 LGHNA, CDR2 YSLEER. CDR3 residues: CASSQRVYSNQPQHF. CDR3 coding DNA: TGCGCCAGCAGCCAACGGGTTTATAGCAATCAGCCCCAGCATTTT.

The chain couples TRBV4-3 to TRBJ1-5; D is unresolved. Looked up from germline, CDR1 is LGHNA and CDR2 is YSLEER. The ends were cut back, 0 bases at V and 5 bases at J, with 5 bases in the middle. The CDR3 loop spans 13 amino acids. The CDR3 protein is CASSQDFDQPQHF. The DNA for the CDR3 is TGCGCCAGCAGCCAAGATTTTGATCAGCCCCAGCATTTT.

A few counts support this clonotype. The chain links TRBV4-3 to TRBJ1-6; 10 nucleotides agree with TRBD1. V lost 6 bases, J lost 7 bases, and 9 bases stayed unmatched. There are 16 residues in the CDR3. CDR1 LGHNA and CDR2 YSLEER come from the germline V gene. The CDR3 region is CASRSRDRGENSPLHF. The CDR3 coding sequence is TGCGCCAGCAGGTCCCGGGACAGGGGCGAGAATTCACCCCTCCACTTT.

The chain has TRBV7-2 and TRBJ2-5; D may be TRBD1 (6 bases). This CDR3 region has 17 residues. The germline gives CDR1 SGHTA, CDR2 FQGNSA. V lost 0 bases to trimming and J lost 1 base, with 15 bases between them. The CDR3 sequence: CASSLADRRISQETQYF. Here the CDR3 DNA reads TGTGCCAGCAGCTTAGCCGACAGGAGGATAAGCCAAGAGACCCAGTACTTC. The whole variable domain, filled in from reference TRBV7-2 and TRBJ2-5, reads GAGVSQSPSNKVTEKGKDVELRCDPISGHTALYWYRQSLGQGLEFLIYFQGNSAPDKSGLPSDRFSAERTGGSVSTLTIQRTQQEDSAVYLCASSLADRRISQETQYFGPGTRLLVL.

This clonotype was detected only a few times. The chain is built from TRBV4-3 and TRBJ1-2; D unclear. Trimming shortened V by 0 bases and J by 1 base, and 15 bases separated the two germline ends. The V gene's germline CDR1 is LGHNA and CDR2 YSLEER. This CDR3 has 17 amino acids. CDR3: CASSQERQGIFNYGYTF. The DNA of the CDR3 is TGCGCCAGCAGCCAAGAACGTCAAGGAATATTTAACTATGGCTACACCTTC.

The chain's CDR3 is CSARYQGLAGGQYF. CDR3 nucleotide sequence: TGCAGTGCTCGATACCAGGGACTAGCGGGGGGGCAGTATTTT. The chain recombines TRBV20-1 with TRBJ2-3; 15 nucleotides line up with TRBD2. The CDR3 runs 14 residues. From germline, CDR1 is DFQATT and CDR2 SNEGSKA (reference sequence). J lost 11 bases, V lost 5 bases, and 8 bases had no gene match.

The rearrangement joins TRBV12-3 or TRBV12-4 to TRBJ1-2; D may be TRBD1 (6 bases). Trimming removed 8 bases from V and 4 bases from J, with 20 bases in between. The CDR3 loop spans 15 amino acids. Written as DNA, the CDR3 is TGTGCCAGCGGGGAACAGGGCCTAGCTATCTATGGCTACACCTTC. This gives the protein CASGEQGLAIYGYTF.

A remark on this clonotype: The DNA is left out, because the CDR3 cannot be placed on it with certainty; the CDR3 is given as TCRdb lists it. CDR3 amino acids: CASSSSGARTDTQYF. The chain joins TRBV12-3 or TRBV12-4 to TRBJ2-3; TRBD2 is the table's D call, not checked against the DNA. Including both end residues, the CDR3 is 15 amino acids long.

This clonotype has more than one count but fewer than ten. The CDR3 DNA follows: TGTGCCAGCAGCTTAGACAGCCCTACGGAGCAGTACGTC. This codes for CASSLDSPTEQYV. The chain couples TRBV7-9 to TRBJ2-7; D unresolved. V was cut by 1 base and J by 7 bases, with 11 bases left in between. The CDR3 length is 13 residues. Germline CDR1 is SEHNR and CDR2 is FQNEAQ (reference sequence).

This clonotype was counted between two and nine times. This chain uses TRBV6-5 with TRBJ1-5, with unresolved D. Germline V gene lookup returns CDR1 MNHEY and CDR2 SVGAGI. The CDR3 is 15 residues long. V shed 0 bases and J shed 0 bases, with 6 bases lying between them. CDR3 amino acids: CASSYSGYSNQPQHF. In DNA, the CDR3 is TGTGCCAGCAGTTACTCGGGGTATAGCAATCAGCCCCAGCATTTT.

This clonotype came up many times. This CDR3 reads CASSKRYEQYV. In DNA, the CDR3 is TGTGCCAGCAGTAAGCGCTACGAGCAGTACGTC. The V and J genes are TRBV5-8 and TRBJ2-7; D unclear. The CDR3 consists of 11 residues. V lost 5 bases, J lost 3 bases, and 6 bases lay in between. Germline V gene sequence: CDR1 SGHTS, CDR2 YDEGEE.

In this sample, this clonotype turned up many times. The CDR3 sequence is CASSTFPGTRGSETQYF. CDR3 DNA sequence: TGTGCCAGCAGCACCTTTCCCGGGACTAGAGGGTCAGAGACCCAGTACTTC. The chain couples TRBV7-7 to TRBJ2-5; 8 bases are shared with TRBD2. Trimming took 5 bases from V and 4 from J; bases not matched to a gene: 15. The CDR3 has 17 amino acids. Germline-derived CDR1 and CDR2 are SSHAT and FNYEAQ (reference sequence).

This rearrangement joins TRBV4-2 to TRBJ1-1; the D is unclear. V was cut by 6 bases and J by 3 bases, with 17 bases left in between. CDR3 length: 15 amino acids. Germline V gene lookup returns CDR1 LGHNA and CDR2 YNFKEQ. CDR3 loop: CASRRREGGDTEAFF. As DNA, the CDR3 is TGTGCCAGCAGACGGCGAGAAGGCGGGGACACTGAAGCTTTCTTT.

This clonotype came up a few times. The CDR3 loop is CASSESFVAGDSPLHF. The CDR3 DNA sequence: TGTGCCAGCAGTGAATCGTTCGTGGCGGGAGATTCACCCCTCCACTTT. The chain has TRBV2 and TRBJ1-6; D unclear. The CDR3 covers 16 residues. The V and J ends lost 2 bases and 8 bases respectively, with 16 bases between them. CDR1 is SNHLY, CDR2 FYNNEI, per germline.

This chain uses TRBV7-9 with TRBJ1-5, with TRBD1 matching 9 bases. Losses at the gene ends were 6 bases for V and 3 bases for J; bases not matched to a gene: 15. The CDR3 loop spans 18 amino acids. CDR1 and CDR2 (germline): SEHNR, FQNEAQ (reference sequence). The CDR3 nucleotides are TGTGCCAGCAGTCGTACAGGGGGCCCCGTTAGGTTCAATCAGCCCCAGCATTTT. Protein product: CASSRTGGPVRFNQPQHF.

The chain's CDR3 is CSVRSGLANTGELFF. Written as DNA, the CDR3 is TGCAGCGTTCGAAGCGGACTCGCGAACACCGGGGAGCTGTTTTTT. This chain joins TRBV29-1 and TRBJ2-2; D is perhaps TRBD2 (5 bases). This CDR3 has 15 residues. Germline CDR1 reads SQVTM; CDR2 reads ANQGSEA. The V end was cut by 5 bases, the J end by 0 bases, with 13 bases between.

This clonotype appeared a few times. V usage is TRBV30 and J usage is TRBJ1-1, with D uncertain. CDR3 size: 12 residues. Germline CDR1 and CDR2: GTSNPN and SVGIG (reference sequence). Trimming took 1 base from V and 10 from J, leaving 13 bases between them. This CDR3 is CAWSDGPIRAFF. The CDR3 nucleotides read TGTGCCTGGAGTGACGGCCCCATCCGAGCTTTCTTT. Together with reference TRBV30 and TRBJ1-1, the CDR3 gives the full variable domain: SQTIHQWPATLVQPVGSPLSLECTVEGTSNPNLYWYRQAAGRGLQLLFYSVGIGQISSEVPQNLSASRPQDRQFILSSKKLLLSDSGFYLCAWSDGPIRAFFGQGTRLTVV.